The entry that follows covers one TCR beta chain sequence. Its antigen is unidentified. This record belongs to a study of shared clonotypes between healthy human individuals. Looking at the study overall: The plates for each donor numbered three CD4 naive, three CD4 memory, two CD8 naive and one CD8 memory. Findings and limits, study-wide: In contrast to clonotypes shared by all four donors, non-shared clonotypes had lower generation probabilities.

Some 30,000 T cell genomes (around 0.2 ug DNA) went into each sorted-subset replicate. Clones were sequenced by immunoSEQ multiplex PCR, and TCRdb holds only the in-frame ones, with some missing. The table has about 2 million clones, over 85% seen once. V was pared by 6 bases and J by 2 bases, with 4 bases between. CDR3 length: 12 residues. The germline V gene encodes CDR1 SGHDN and CDR2 FVKESK. This clonotype was obtained from a man aged 18 to 35 in good health. Sample: naive CD4+ T cells sorted from blood. This sample's subset: CD45RA+ positively selected. The chain carries TRBV14 and TRBJ2-2; D call uncertain. The CDR3 nucleotides are TGTGCCAGCAGGCGAAACACCGGGGAGCTGTTTTTT. Its protein product is CASRRNTGELFF.